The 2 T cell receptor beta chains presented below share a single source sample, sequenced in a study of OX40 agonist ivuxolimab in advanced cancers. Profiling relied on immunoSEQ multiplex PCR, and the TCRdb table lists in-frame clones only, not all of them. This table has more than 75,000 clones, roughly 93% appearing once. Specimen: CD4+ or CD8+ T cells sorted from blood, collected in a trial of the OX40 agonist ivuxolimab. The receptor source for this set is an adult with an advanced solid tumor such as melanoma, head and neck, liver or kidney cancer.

The CDR3: CASSQEGGAGNTIYF. CDR3 bases: TGTGCCAGCAGCCAAGAAGGAGGGGCTGGAAACACCATATATTTT. The chain is built from TRBV4-2 and TRBJ1-3, with a weak D call TRBD1 (5 bases). Germline assignment: CDR1 LGHNA and CDR2 YNFKEQ. The CDR3 runs 15 residues. Trimming took off 0 bases at V and 2 bases at J, with 8 bases between the two ends.

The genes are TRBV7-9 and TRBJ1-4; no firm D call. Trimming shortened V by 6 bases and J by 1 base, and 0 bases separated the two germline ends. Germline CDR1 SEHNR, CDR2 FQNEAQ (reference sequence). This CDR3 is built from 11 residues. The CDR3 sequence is CASRTNEKLFF. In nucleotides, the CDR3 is TGTGCCAGCAGAACTAATGAAAAACTGTTTTTT.